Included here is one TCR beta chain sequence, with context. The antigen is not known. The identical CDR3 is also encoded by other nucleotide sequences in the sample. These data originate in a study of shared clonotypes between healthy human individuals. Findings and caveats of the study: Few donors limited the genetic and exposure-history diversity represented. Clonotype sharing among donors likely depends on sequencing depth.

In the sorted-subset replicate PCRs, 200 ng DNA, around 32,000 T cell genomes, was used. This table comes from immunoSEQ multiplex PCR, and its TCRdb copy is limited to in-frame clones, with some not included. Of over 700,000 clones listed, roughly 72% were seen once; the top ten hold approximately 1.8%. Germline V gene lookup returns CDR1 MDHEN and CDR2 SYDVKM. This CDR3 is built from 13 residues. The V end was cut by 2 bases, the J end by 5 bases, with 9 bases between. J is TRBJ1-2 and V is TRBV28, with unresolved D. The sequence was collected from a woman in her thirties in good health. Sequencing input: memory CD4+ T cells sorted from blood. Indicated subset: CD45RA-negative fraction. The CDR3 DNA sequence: TGTGCCAGCAGTTTAGCGGGGTATTATGGCTACACCTTC. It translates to CASSLAGYYGYTF.